These 5 T cell receptor beta chains share one sample of origin, sequenced in a study of blood T cells in healthy people across ages (dated by TCRdb to between 2015 and 2016). The library came from 5' RACE. For sequencing, an Illumina HiSeq 2500 was employed. A second PCR of about 7 to 12 cycles was run with a J-beta primer mix and a sample-barcoded 5' primer. Starting from the raw public reads, TCRdb applied fastp trimming at Q25, assembled clones with MiXCR and retained in-frame beta chains. Rows are combined by CDR3 protein, so each entry shows the most common genes and DNA. The sample has around 1,100,000 distinct CDR3 sequences on record, more than 30% of them singletons. The ten most abundant clones make up around 13% of the sample. Sequences were obtained from blood. The source of these receptors is a man aged 18 to 29 in good health.

The rearrangement links TRBV5-6 to TRBJ1-6; D is perhaps TRBD1 (6 bases). Germline values: CDR1 SGHDT, CDR2 YYEEEE. This CDR3 is built from 17 residues. V lost 3 bases and J 11 bases, leaving 24 bases between the germline ends. CDR3 region: CASSWRQEAPSWAPLHF. The CDR3 DNA sequence: TGTGCCAGCAGCTGGAGACAGGAGGCGCCGTCGTGGGCACCCCTCCACTTT.

Of note for this clonotype: Germline is not matched at one junction end, which may reflect a read error. CDR3 region: CASGLGGSYNEQFF. The CDR3 nucleotides read TGCGCCAGCGGCTTGGGCGGCTCCTACAATGAGCAGTTCTTC. This sequence joins TRBV5-1 and TRBJ2-1; D uncertain. The CDR3 extends over 14 amino acids. Germline-derived CDR1 and CDR2 are SGHRS and YFSETQ.

The CDR3 nucleotides read TGCGCCAGCAGCTTGGGGCGGGGAGCAGAGACCCAGTACTTC. Translation gives CASSLGRGAETQYF. The V gene is TRBV5-1, the J gene TRBJ2-5, with TRBD2 as a possible D gene (6 bases). The germline V gene encodes CDR1 SGHRS and CDR2 YFSETQ. This CDR3 has 14 amino acids. The V gene lost 0 bases and the J gene lost 4 bases, with 10 bases spanning the gap.

The chain couples TRBV29-1 to TRBJ2-5, with a tentative D call TRBD2 (6 bases). The CDR3 loop spans 13 amino acids. From germline, CDR1 is SQVTM and CDR2 ANQGSEA. V lost 5 bases, J lost 4 bases, and 14 bases lay in between. This CDR3 reads CSVRKDGGETQYF. CDR3 bases: TGCAGCGTTAGGAAAGACGGGGGAGAGACCCAGTACTTC.

V usage is TRBV7-2 and J usage is TRBJ1-1; a weak D match, TRBD1 (6 bases). In germline, CDR1 is SGHTA, CDR2 FQGNSA. The CDR3 consists of 13 residues. Trimming pared 5 bases from V and 10 bases from J, leaving 17 bases between. This CDR3 is CASSPKWQGRAFF. As DNA, the CDR3 is TGTGCCAGCAGCCCTAAATGGCAGGGGAGAGCTTTCTTT.